This record concerns one T cell receptor (beta chain) sequence. This sample was taken from a study of brain metastases from non-small cell lung cancer. The CDR3 loop spans 14 amino acids. CDR1 is SGHKS, CDR2 YYEKEE, per germline (reference sequence). Trimming stripped 2 bases from V and 4 bases from J, with 12 bases between. Clones were sequenced by immunoSEQ multiplex PCR, and TCRdb holds only the in-frame ones, with some missing. This table has roughly 2,000 clones, 85% appearing once. This TCR was recovered from a donor older than 35 with non-small cell lung cancer. The sample consisted of tumor-adjacent normal tissue. The V gene is TRBV5-5, the J gene TRBJ2-5; D not certain. CDR3 coding DNA: TGTGCCAGCAGCTTACTCGCCAGATTAGAGACCCAGTACTTC. As protein: CASSLLARLETQYF.